These 11 T cell receptor beta chains share one sample of origin, sequenced in a study of cytomegalovirus exposure and HLA in healthy donors. 13 Jbeta primers and 60 Vbeta primers were used for the PCR. TCRdb's table, derived via immunoSEQ multiplex PCR, lists solely in-frame clones and lacks some. The table records some 150,000 clones, around four fifths of them present only once. The material sequenced was PBMCs. The receptors were sampled from a woman between 45 and 65 years old in good health and CMV-seronegative.

A few counts support this clone. The chain uses TRBV2 and TRBJ2-6; 7 nucleotides align to TRBD1. V shed 8 bases, J shed 1 base, and the junction held 5 bases outside the gene matches. The CDR3 sequence is 15 residues long. From germline, CDR1 is SNHLY and CDR2 FYNNEI. CDR3 sequence: CASGETGSGANVLTF. CDR3 nucleotides: TGTGCCAGCGGAGAGACAGGGTCTGGGGCCAACGTCCTGACTTTC.

This rearrangement joins TRBV28 to TRBJ1-1; TRBD1 matches at 7 bases. After removal of 5 bases from V and 4 bases from J, the junction contained 13 bases not matched to a gene. Germline V CDR1 and CDR2: MDHEN, SYDVKM. The CDR3 is 16 residues long. CDR3 nucleotide sequence: TGTGCCAGCAGTGCCCCGGACAGGACCCGAGGCACTGAAGCTTTCTTT. It specifies CASSAPDRTRGTEAFF.

The V call is TRBV28, the J call TRBJ2-3, with 7 nucleotides matching TRBD1. The CDR3 is made up of 13 amino acids. J gave up 8 bases and V 5 bases, and 7 bases lay outside the gene matches. Germline values: CDR1 MDHEN, CDR2 SYDVKM. CDR3 region: CASSPTGAGTQYF. The CDR3 nucleotides are TGTGCCAGCAGTCCCACAGGGGCCGGTACGCAGTATTTT.

The DNA of the CDR3 is TGTGCCAGCAGCATCTATCTAGCGTCCCAAGAGACCCAGTACTTC. It encodes CASSIYLASQETQYF. V usage is TRBV4-2 and J usage is TRBJ2-5; D perhaps matches TRBD2 (6 bases). Trimming removed 5 bases at V and 1 base at J, with 14 bases between. This CDR3 region has 15 residues. Germline V gene lookup returns CDR1 LGHNA and CDR2 YNFKEQ.

V usage is TRBV5-4 and J usage is TRBJ2-3, with D perhaps TRBD2 (6 bases). The CDR3 has 16 residues. V was shortened by 0 bases and J by 6 bases, with 17 bases between the two germline ends. Germline lookup yields CDR1 SGHNT and CDR2 YYREEE (reference sequence). CDR3 coding DNA: TGTGCCAGCAGCTTGGTGGGGCGGGACTCTCTGGATACGCAGTATTTT. Translation: CASSLVGRDSLDTQYF.

Of note for this clone: Other DNA sequences of this sample code for an identical CDR3. This sequence joins TRBV7-9 and TRBJ1-4; D unresolved. Germline assignment: CDR1 SEHNR and CDR2 FQNEAQ (reference sequence). This CDR3 is built from 14 residues. Trimming shortened V by 5 bases and J by 0 bases, and 7 bases separated the two germline ends. The CDR3 protein is CASSEGATNEKLFF. Here the CDR3 DNA reads TGTGCCAGCAGCGAGGGTGCAACTAATGAAAAACTGTTTTTT.

This clone has only one observation. The V and J genes are TRBV7-2 and TRBJ2-7; D is perhaps TRBD1 (6 bases). Deletions cut 5 bases from V and 3 bases from J, with 23 bases between. CDR1 and CDR2 (germline): SGHTA, FQGNSA. The CDR3 consists of 17 residues. In DNA, the CDR3 is TGTGCCAGCAGCACCCCGCGTGATGGGGGCGCCGGCTACGAGCAGTACTTC. This translates into CASSTPRDGGAGYEQYF.

This clone was detected only a few times. This chain links TRBV28 with TRBJ1-5; 9 bases match TRBD1. In germline, CDR1 is MDHEN, CDR2 SYDVKM. This CDR3 comprises 15 residues. Losses at the gene ends were 6 bases for V and 5 bases for J; bases not matched to a gene: 8. DNA of the CDR3: TGTGCCAGCAGCCCGGACAGGGGACAATATCAGCCCCAGCATTTT. It is translated as CASSPDRGQYQPQHF.

The rearrangement uses TRBV2 and TRBJ1-6; D unclear. Trimming took 1 base from V and 8 from J, leaving 12 bases between them. The CDR3 is 15 residues long. The V gene's germline CDR1 is SNHLY and CDR2 FYNNEI. CDR3 sequence reads: CASSEGGRFDSPLHF. CDR3 coding DNA: TGTGCCAGCAGTGAAGGCGGGAGGTTTGATTCACCCCTCCACTTT.

This clone was observed a few times. This rearrangement joins TRBV19 to TRBJ2-2, with TRBD2 as a possible D gene (6 bases). The CDR3 runs to 16 residues. Germline assignment: CDR1 LNHDA and CDR2 SQIVND (reference sequence). V was cut by 10 bases and J by 4 bases, with 22 bases left in between. In nucleotides, the CDR3 is TGTGCCATTCCTACTACACCCTCGGGAGCCACCGGGGAGCTGTTTTTT. It encodes CAIPTTPSGATGELFF.

This rearrangement joins TRBV10-1 to TRBJ1-2; 7 nucleotides align to TRBD1. There are 13 residues in the CDR3. After removal of 2 bases from V and 13 bases from J, the junction contained 10 bases not matched to a gene. Germline V CDR1 and CDR2: WNHNN, SYGVQD (reference sequence). The DNA for the CDR3 is TGCGCCAGCAGTGAGAACTTGGAGGGGGCAACCACCTTC. Its translation: CASSENLEGATTF.